This entry lists 13 T cell receptor beta chains sequenced from one sample in a study of OX40 agonist ivuxolimab in advanced cancers. This table comes from immunoSEQ multiplex PCR, and its TCRdb copy is limited to in-frame clones, with some not included. The sample contains 20,000 to 25,000 clones, approximately 89% of which appear only once. This specimen was CD4+ or CD8+ T cells sorted from blood, taken in a trial of the OX40 agonist ivuxolimab. The source of these receptors is an adult with an advanced solid tumor such as melanoma, head and neck, liver or kidney cancer.

This chain connects TRBV5-1 to TRBJ1-6, with D hard to call. The CDR3 has 14 residues. The V and J ends lost 0 bases and 7 bases respectively, with 8 bases between them. Germline values: CDR1 SGHRS, CDR2 YFSETQ. The CDR3 region has the DNA TGCGCCAGCAGCTTGGGTCAGGACAATTCACCCCTCCACTTT. This codes for CASSLGQDNSPLHF. The entire variable domain, with the rest obtained from reference TRBV5-1 and TRBJ1-6, is as follows: KAGVTQTPRYLIKTRGQQVTLSCSPISGHRSVSWYQQTPGQGLQFLFEYFSETQRNKGNFPGRFSGRQFSNSRSEMNVSTLELGDSALYLCASSLGQDNSPLHFGNGTRLTVT.

The chain joins TRBV4-1 to TRBJ1-3; D is possibly TRBD1 (5 bases). This CDR3 has 16 amino acids. The V and J ends lost 1 base and 1 base respectively, with 11 bases between them. Germline CDR1 MGHRA, CDR2 YSYEKL. The CDR3 sequence: CASSQVKTESGNTIYF. The CDR3 nucleotides read TGCGCCAGCAGCCAAGTGAAGACAGAGTCTGGAAACACCATATATTTT.

There are a few counts of this clone. The CDR3 coding sequence is TGTGCCAGCAGCTTAGGCGGGAGTAGATACAATGAGCAGTTCTTC. Translating it yields CASSLGGSRYNEQFF. This chain joins TRBV7-9 and TRBJ2-1; 7 bases match TRBD2. The CDR3 contains 15 residues. J lost 4 bases, V lost 1 base, and 4 bases had no gene match. Germline V gene data show CDR1 as SEHNR and CDR2 as FQNEAQ (reference sequence).

V is TRBV5-6 and J is TRBJ2-1; 16 positions match TRBD2. V trimming: 6 bases; J trimming: 6 bases; junction bases outside the gene matches: 3. Per the germline V gene, CDR1 is SGHDT and CDR2 is YYEEEE. The CDR3 is made up of 15 amino acids. The CDR3 DNA is TGTGCCAGCACCGGGACTAGCGGGAGGGTCAATGAGCAGTTCTTC. Amino acid sequence: CASTGTSGRVNEQFF.

J is TRBJ2-7 and V is TRBV11-3; D gene uncertain. The CDR3 contains 14 residues. Trimming took 2 bases from V and 3 from J, leaving 11 bases between them. Germline V CDR1 and CDR2: SGHNT, YENEEA. This CDR3 reads CASSLLGRLYEQYF. CDR3 coding DNA: TGTGCCAGCAGCTTACTTGGGCGACTCTACGAGCAGTACTTC.

The chain employs TRBV30 and TRBJ2-5; D possibly uses TRBD1 or TRBD2 (6 bases each). The V end was cut by 5 bases, the J end by 4 bases, with 17 bases between. Per the germline V gene, CDR1 is GTSNPN and CDR2 is SVGIG (reference sequence). The CDR3 loop spans 14 amino acids. The CDR3 nucleotides are TGTGCCTGGTTAGACGGGGGCCTCCGAGAGACCCAGTACTTC. Translating gives CAWLDGGLRETQYF.

This chain joins TRBV4-3 and TRBJ2-1; D not certain. Per germline, CDR1 LGHNA and CDR2 YSLEER. Trimming took 5 bases from V and 7 from J, leaving 12 bases between them. CDR3 size: 13 residues. In DNA form, the CDR3 reads TGCGCCAGCAGCTCTCGGGTGGGGAATGAGCAGTTCTTC. Protein sequence: CASSSRVGNEQFF.

The chain combines TRBV9 with TRBJ1-6; D remains unclear. Germline V gene lookup returns CDR1 SGDLS and CDR2 YYNGEE. With 0 bases removed from V and 7 bases from J, the gap between germline ends came to 8 bases. This CDR3 has 14 amino acids. The CDR3 here is CASSVGSRNSPLHF. DNA for the CDR3: TGTGCCAGCAGCGTAGGCAGTAGGAATTCACCCCTCCACTTT.

This clone appeared once. This rearrangement joins TRBV9 to TRBJ2-1; TRBD1 matches at 8 bases. Trimming removed 2 bases from V and 4 bases from J; junction bases left unmatched: 11. The CDR3 has 17 residues. The germline V gene encodes CDR1 SGDLS and CDR2 YYNGEE. CDR3: CASSVGLSGTGYNEQFF. CDR3 sequence (DNA): TGTGCCAGCAGCGTTGGCCTTTCCGGGACAGGTTACAATGAGCAGTTCTTC. The full variable domain, with the rest looked up from reference TRBV9 and TRBJ2-1, is DSGVTQTPKHLITATGQRVTLRCSPRSGDLSVYWYQQSLDQGLQFLIQYYNGEERAKGNILERFSAQQFPDLHSELNLSSLELGDSALYFCASSVGLSGTGYNEQFFGPGTRLTVL.

J is TRBJ2-5 and V is TRBV5-1; D gene unclear. With 2 bases removed from V and 2 bases from J, the gap between germline ends came to 13 bases. Per germline, CDR1 SGHRS and CDR2 YFSETQ. The CDR3 covers 15 residues. The CDR3 nucleotides read TGCGCCAGCAGCTTTTTATTCTTAGGTCAAGAGACCCAGTACTTC. Translation gives CASSFLFLGQETQYF.

The rearrangement joins TRBV5-1 to TRBJ2-7, with no clear D. The CDR3 sequence is 13 residues long. V lost 5 bases and J 2 bases, leaving 11 bases between the germline ends. The germline V gene has CDR1 SGHRS and CDR2 YFSETQ. As DNA, the CDR3 is TGCGCCAGCAGGTGGGAAACTACCTACGAGCAGTACTTC. Its translation is CASRWETTYEQYF.

This clone was counted a single time. The V and J genes are TRBV18 and TRBJ2-6; 8 nucleotides line up with TRBD2. V was pared by 3 bases and J by 2 bases, with 9 bases of the junction left unmatched. CDR1 is KGHSH and CDR2 is LQKENI in the germline V gene. The CDR3 is 18 residues long. CDR3 nucleotides: TGTGCCAGCTCACCGCTCAGCACCGGGGGGGCTGGGGCCAACGTCCTGACTTTC. Translating it yields CASSPLSTGGAGANVLTF.

This chain uses TRBV4-3 with TRBJ2-3; D is possibly TRBD2 (5 bases). Germline loops: CDR1 LGHNA, CDR2 YSLEER. V lost 0 bases and J lost 6, with 13 bases in between. This CDR3 contains 15 residues. The CDR3, as DNA: TGCGCCAGCAGCCAAGATGCGGCTAGCTCGGATACGCAGTATTTT. Translation: CASSQDAASSDTQYF.